These T cell receptor beta chains were read from a single sample in a study of blood T cell repertoires in COVID-19. Profiling relied on immunoSEQ multiplex PCR, and the TCRdb table lists in-frame clones only, not all of them. This sample yields tens of thousands of clones, of which approximately 80% are seen a single time; around 21% belongs to the top ten. Material for sequencing was peripheral blood. The origin of the receptors is a young man with COVID-19, enrolled during active disease. The CDR3 runs from the conserved cysteine through the conserved F or W. D genes are given only for firm matches. The size entry is marked missing in some rows and otherwise reads once, few, many or a size class.

CDR3 protein,CDR3 DNA,V gene,J gene,clone size,D gene
CASSTLALGETQYF,TGTGCCAGCAGCACACTAGCGCTTGGAGAGACCCAGTACTTC,TRBV6-5,TRBJ2-5,.,TRBD2
CASSPGQTEYQPQHF,TGTGCCAGCAGTCCCGGACAAACCGAATATCAGCCCCAGCATTTT,TRBV28,TRBJ1-5,.,.
CASSLGTGGAKETQYF,TGTGCCAGCAGCTTGGGAACAGGGGGCGCAAAAGAGACCCAGTACTTC,TRBV5-6,TRBJ2-5,.,TRBD1
CASSPLSSRGSTDTQYF,TGTGCCAGCAGCCCTCTCTCGAGTCGGGGGAGCACAGATACGCAGTATTTT,TRBV27,TRBJ2-3,.,.
CASSGQGKAEAFF,TGTGCCTCTTCTGGGCAGGGAAAGGCTGAAGCTTTCTTT,TRBV19,TRBJ1-1,.,.
CASSLQGEGISPLHF,TGTGCCAGCAGTTTACAGGGGGAGGGAATTTCACCCCTCCACTTT,TRBV6-6,TRBJ1-6,few,TRBD1
CASSSHQGGNTIYF,TGTGCCAGCAGCTCCCACCAGGGAGGAAACACCATATATTTT,TRBV13,TRBJ1-3,.,.
CASSPRTGPFRTGELFF,TGTGCCAGCAGCCCGCGGACAGGGCCTTTTCGGACCGGGGAGCTGTTTTTT,TRBV7-9,TRBJ2-2,.,TRBD1
CASKAGDLVTEAFF,TGTGCCAGTAAAGCAGGGGATTTGGTCACTGAAGCTTTCTTT,TRBV19,TRBJ1-1,.,.
CASSPRGDTGELFF,TGTGCCAGCAGCCCAAGGGGCGACACCGGGGAGCTGTTTTTT,TRBV9,TRBJ2-2,.,.
CASSSGQGGYTF,TGTGCCAGCAGCTCAGGACAGGGGGGCTACACCTTC,TRBV5-4,TRBJ1-2,.,TRBD1
CASSIPGTSYEQYF,TGTGCCAGTAGTATTCCGGGTACCTCCTACGAGCAGTACTTC,TRBV19,TRBJ2-7,.,.
CASSAFPGRIESQYF,TGCGCCAGCAGCGCGTTCCCCGGGAGGATCGAGTCGCAGTACTTC,TRBV5-1,TRBJ2-7,.,TRBD2
CASSVGAASGETQYF,TGTGCCAGCAGTGTTGGTGCAGCTAGCGGAGAGACCCAGTACTTC,TRBV2,TRBJ2-5,once,TRBD2
CASSSQGLQADTQYF,TGTGCCAGCAGCTCACAGGGTCTCCAAGCAGATACGCAGTATTTT,TRBV7-3,TRBJ2-3,.,.
CASSHGGKGPPDYGYTF,TGTGCCAGCAGCCACGGTGGTAAGGGGCCACCCGACTATGGCTACACCTTC,TRBV7-9,TRBJ1-2,.,.
CASSELAGASGELFF,TGTGCCAGCAGTGAACTAGCGGGAGCCTCCGGGGAGCTGTTTTTT,TRBV2,TRBJ2-2,.,TRBD2
CAGARMGQENRGYTF,TGTGCCGGGGCAAGAATGGGACAGGAAAACCGCGGCTACACCTTC,TRBV28,TRBJ1-2,.,TRBD1
CASSLWRQINEQFF,TGTGCCAGCAGTTTATGGCGGCAGATCAATGAGCAGTTCTTC,TRBV28,TRBJ2-1,few,.
CAIRGAGYEQYF,TGTGCCATCAGGGGGGCTGGCTACGAGCAGTACTTC,TRBV10-3,TRBJ2-7,.,.
CASSSLGTGVDSPLHF,TGTGCCAGCAGTTCCCTTGGTACAGGGGTGGACTCACCCCTCCACTTT,TRBV6-5,TRBJ1-6,.,TRBD1
CASSRGTGINYGYTF,TGTGCCAGCAGTCGAGGGACAGGGATCAACTATGGCTACACCTTC,TRBV27,TRBJ1-2,.,TRBD1
CASSTPLREGRYNEQFF,TGTGCCAGTAGTACCCCCTTACGGGAGGGCCGTTACAATGAGCAGTTCTTC,TRBV19,TRBJ2-1,.,TRBD2
CASSLPNRGTDTQYF,TGTGCCAGCAGTCTCCCCAACAGGGGCACAGATACGCAGTATTTT,TRBV28,TRBJ2-3,.,.
CASSSRVGGTDTQYF,TGTGCCAGCAGTTCTCGGGTGGGAGGCACAGATACGCAGTATTTT,TRBV6-6,TRBJ2-3,.,.
CASSSFGQGRRNTIYF,TGTGCCAGCAGCTCGTTCGGACAGGGAAGAAGAAACACCATATATTTT,TRBV7-9,TRBJ1-3,.,TRBD1
CASPLDRDGYTF,TGTGCCAGCCCCCTCGACAGGGATGGCTACACCTTC,TRBV5-6,TRBJ1-2,.,TRBD1
CSVAQGLGSPLHF,TGCAGCGTGGCCCAGGGTCTAGGTTCACCCCTCCACTTT,TRBV29-1,TRBJ1-6,.,.
CASIGSGLADNEQFF,TGTGCCAGCATAGGATCGGGACTAGCAGACAATGAGCAGTTCTTC,TRBV2,TRBJ2-1,.,TRBD2
CASTDPPSGGADGELFF,TGTGCCAGCACCGATCCCCCTAGCGGGGGGGCCGACGGGGAGCTGTTTTTT,TRBV5-4,TRBJ2-2,.,TRBD2
CASSPWTGGDYEQYF,TGTGCCAGCAGCCCCTGGACAGGGGGGGACTACGAGCAGTACTTC,TRBV25-1,TRBJ2-7,.,TRBD1
CAGGGDTDTQYF,TGTGCCGGGGGAGGGGACACAGATACGCAGTATTTT,TRBV2,TRBJ2-3,.,TRBD2
CASSLGDRLGSPLHF,TGTGCCAGCAGCTTGGGGGACAGGCTGGGTTCACCCCTCCACTTT,TRBV5-6,TRBJ1-6,few,TRBD1
CASSRWDREGGELFF,TGTGCCAGTAGTAGGTGGGACAGGGAAGGTGGGGAGCTGTTTTTT,TRBV19,TRBJ2-2,.,TRBD1
CASSRTSGEGAYEQYF,TGTGCCAGTAGTAGGACTAGCGGAGAAGGGGCCTACGAGCAGTACTTC,TRBV19,TRBJ2-7,.,TRBD2
CASSVRGSNQPQHF,TGTGCCAGCAGTGTTCGGGGGTCTAATCAGCCCCAGCATTTT,TRBV2,TRBJ1-5,.,.
CASTPTGTGEREQYF,TGTGCCAGCACCCCGACCGGGACAGGGGAGCGGGAGCAGTACTTC,TRBV7-9,TRBJ2-7,.,TRBD1
CASSQLGRTSGDMETQYF,TGTGCCAGCAGCCAATTGGGGCGGACTAGCGGGGACATGGAGACCCAGTACTTC,TRBV14,TRBJ2-5,.,TRBD2
CASSWAGNTDTQYF,TGCGCCAGCAGCTGGGCGGGTAACACAGATACGCAGTATTTT,TRBV5-1,TRBJ2-3,once,.
CASRGGYQETQYF,TGTGCCAGCAGGGGCGGGTACCAAGAGACCCAGTACTTC,TRBV6-6,TRBJ2-5,.,.
CASSLEGWTSGFGDTQYF,TGTGCCAGCAGCTTAGAAGGATGGACTAGCGGGTTTGGGGATACGCAGTATTTT,TRBV11-3,TRBJ2-3,.,TRBD2
CASSMGASGNTIYF,TGTGCCAGCAGTATGGGCGCATCTGGAAACACCATATATTTT,TRBV6-5,TRBJ1-3,once,.
CASSPLGGTYNEQFF,TGTGCCAGCAGCCCTCTTGGCGGGACCTACAATGAGCAGTTCTTC,TRBV11-3,TRBJ2-1,few,.
CASSPGQHNSPLHF,TGTGCCAGCAGTCCGGGACAGCATAATTCACCCCTCCACTTT,TRBV6-5,TRBJ1-6,medium-sized,TRBD1
CASSSRGSGFSSHTQYF,TGTGCCAGCAGCTCCCGGGGTAGCGGGTTTTCGTCGCATACGCAGTATTTT,TRBV7-8,TRBJ2-3,.,TRBD2
CASSLGGFGTDTQYF,TGTGCCAGCAGCTTAGGAGGGTTCGGGACAGATACGCAGTATTTT,TRBV7-9,TRBJ2-3,.,.
CASSMEPGRLRYNEQFF,TGTGCCAGTAGTATGGAGCCAGGGAGGCTTCGGTACAATGAGCAGTTCTTC,TRBV19,TRBJ2-1,.,.
CASSSGTGQGKLFF,TGTGCCAGCAGTTCAGGGACAGGGCAGGGGAAACTGTTTTTT,TRBV6-5,TRBJ1-4,.,TRBD1
CARQDLNTGELFF,TGTGCCAGACAGGACCTCAACACCGGGGAGCTGTTTTTT,TRBV6-5,TRBJ2-2,.,.
CASSLTGRYGYTF,TGTGCCAGCAGTCTAACAGGGCGCTATGGCTACACCTTC,TRBV12-3/TRBV12-4,TRBJ1-2,.,.
CASSLALAGNYNEQFF,TGTGCCAGCAGCTTAGCCCTAGCGGGAAACTACAATGAGCAGTTCTTC,TRBV7-9,TRBJ2-1,.,TRBD2